Listed below are T cell receptor beta chains from one sample, sequenced in a study of metastatic and nonmetastatic thyroid tumors. TCRdb re-called clones via MiXCR from the PCR reads. There are more than 15,000 clones in the sample; about 31% occur only once, and about 7% lies in the top ten. Sequenced: tumor tissue. All receptors come from a female donor with papillary thyroid cancer or a benign thyroid nodule (not recorded which). Some clones in this sample may be carry-over from other donors' samples. The CDR3 runs from the conserved cysteine through the conserved F or W. Fields, in order: CDR3 length, V gene, clone size, CDR3 protein. Clone size is shown for a subset of rows, as once, few, many or a class of expanded clone.

len: 14
v_gene: TRBV5-1
abundance: many
CDR3aa: CASSFQGAQETQYF

len: 16
v_gene: TRBV11-3
abundance: many
CDR3aa: CASSLGGPPTYNEQFF

len: 12
v_gene: TRBV2
abundance: -
CDR3aa: CASSESSYEQYF

len: 13
v_gene: TRBV5-1
abundance: -
CDR3aa: CASSGTSSYEQYF

len: 18
v_gene: TRBV6-5
abundance: medium-sized
CDR3aa: CASSYRDRGHVVVETQYF

len: 15
v_gene: TRBV5-1
abundance: medium-sized
CDR3aa: CASRTGTANTGELFF

len: 15
v_gene: TRBV5-1
abundance: -
CDR3aa: CASSLTGAVSDTQYF

len: 12
v_gene: TRBV2
abundance: few
CDR3aa: CASGRQVYEQYF

len: 14
v_gene: TRBV24-1
abundance: many
CDR3aa: CATGPGQAGEKLFF

len: 14
v_gene: TRBV3-1
abundance: many
CDR3aa: CASGKTGDNQPQHF

len: 11
v_gene: TRBV27
abundance: few
CDR3aa: CASSLRNEQYF

len: 12
v_gene: TRBV6-1
abundance: many
CDR3aa: CASKGGNTEAFF

len: 13
v_gene: TRBV30
abundance: -
CDR3aa: CAWSGGIDSPLHF

len: 13
v_gene: TRBV20-1
abundance: medium-sized
CDR3aa: CSARGGSSYEQYF

len: 13
v_gene: TRBV20-1
abundance: -
CDR3aa: CSARVTANSPLHF

len: 17
v_gene: TRBV7-2
abundance: medium-sized
CDR3aa: CASSSSRTLTGANVLTF

len: 15
v_gene: TRBV7-2
abundance: -
CDR3aa: CASSLAQREIYEQFF

len: 15
v_gene: TRBV5-1
abundance: medium-sized
CDR3aa: CASSPSTGESYGYTF